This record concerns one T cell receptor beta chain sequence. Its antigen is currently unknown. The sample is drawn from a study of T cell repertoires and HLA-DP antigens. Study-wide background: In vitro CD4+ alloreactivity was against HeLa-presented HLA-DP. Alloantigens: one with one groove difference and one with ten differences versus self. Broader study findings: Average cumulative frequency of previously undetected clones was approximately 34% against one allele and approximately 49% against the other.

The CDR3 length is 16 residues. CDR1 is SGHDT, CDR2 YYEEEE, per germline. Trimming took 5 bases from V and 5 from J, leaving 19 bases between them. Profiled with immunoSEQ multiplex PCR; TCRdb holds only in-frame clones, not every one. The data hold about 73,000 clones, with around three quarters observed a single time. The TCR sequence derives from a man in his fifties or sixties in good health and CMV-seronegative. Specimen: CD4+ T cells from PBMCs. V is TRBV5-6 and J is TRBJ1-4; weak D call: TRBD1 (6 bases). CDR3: CASRWTAVKENEKLFF. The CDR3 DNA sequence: TGTGCCAGCAGGTGGACAGCCGTAAAGGAGAATGAAAAACTGTTTTTT. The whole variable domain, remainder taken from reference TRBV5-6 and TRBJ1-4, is DAGVTQSPTHLIKTRGQQVTLRCSPKSGHDTVSWYQQALGQGPQFIFQYYEEEERQRGNFPDRFSGHQFPNYSSELNVNALLLGDSALYLCASRWTAVKENEKLFFGSGTQLSVL.